The 20 T cell receptor beta chains below all came from one sample that was sequenced in a study of T cells in Graves' hyperthyroidism and ophthalmopathy. Template material for amplifying TCR beta CDR3 regions consisted of RNA transcripts. A first-round RT-PCR of the TCR CDR3 used the HTBI primer set. TCRdb reprocessed the multiplex PCR reads via MiXCR and lists one record per CDR3 protein. In the table there are 750,000 to 950,000 distinct CDR3 sequences, about two fifths of which are singletons. Sequencing used blood. Every receptor here comes from a man between 18 and 35 years old with Graves' hyperthyroidism.

There are a few counts of this clonotype. The chain joins TRBV4-1 to TRBJ2-7; D is undetermined. The ends were cut back, 1 base at V and 3 bases at J, with 7 bases in the middle. Germline V gene lookup returns CDR1 MGHRA and CDR2 YSYEKL. The CDR3 length is 13 residues. CDR3 region: CASSQGYSYEQYF. In nucleotides, the CDR3 is TGCGCCAGCAGCCAAGGATACAGCTACGAGCAGTACTTC.

This clonotype was found many times. This rearrangement joins TRBV7-2 to TRBJ2-7; D remains ambiguous. V shed 5 bases and J shed 3 bases, with 8 bases lying between them. CDR1 is SGHTA, CDR2 FQGNSA, per germline. The CDR3 is made up of 12 amino acids. The chain's CDR3 is CASSALYYEQYF. CDR3 bases: TGTGCCAGCAGCGCCTTATACTACGAGCAGTACTTC.

The chain joins TRBV2 to TRBJ2-5; no firm D call. The CDR3 spans 14 residues. The V end was cut by 5 bases, the J end by 1 base, with 11 bases between. Germline V gene lookup returns CDR1 SNHLY and CDR2 FYNNEI. The CDR3 sequence is CASSSNDRQETQYF. The CDR3 DNA sequence: TGTGCCAGCAGTTCCAACGATCGCCAAGAGACCCAGTACTTC.

This chain joins TRBV29-1 and TRBJ1-4, with a tentative D call TRBD1 (5 bases). V was cut by 4 bases and J by 4 bases, with 13 bases left in between. Germline assignment: CDR1 SQVTM and CDR2 ANQGSEA. The CDR3 is made up of 14 amino acids. CDR3 coding DNA: TGCAGCGTTGTAGGGACCGCTAGTAATGAAAAACTGTTTTTT. Protein product: CSVVGTASNEKLFF. The variable domain in full, completed from reference TRBV29-1 and TRBJ1-4, reads SAVISQKPSRDICQRGTSLTIQCQVDSQVTMMFWYRQQPGQSLTLIATANQGSEATYESGFVIDKFPISRPNLTFSTLTVSNMSPEDSSIYLCSVVGTASNEKLFFGSGTQLSVL.

The chain links TRBV4-3 to TRBJ1-2, with D possibly being TRBD1 (5 bases). V shed 6 bases and J shed 2 bases, with 19 bases lying between them. The CDR3 extends over 16 amino acids. Germline V gives CDR1 LGHNA, CDR2 YSLEER. The CDR3 sequence: CASSLPRGRRNYGYTF. The CDR3 DNA is TGCGCCAGCAGTCTTCCGAGGGGACGGCGAAACTATGGCTACACCTTC.

This clonotype came up many times. The chain recombines TRBV20-1 with TRBJ1-1; D is possibly TRBD1 (5 bases). Germline V lookup: CDR1 DFQATT, CDR2 SNEGSKA (reference sequence). CDR3 length: 14 residues. The CDR3 sequence is CIPHGTQDNTEAFF. DNA for the CDR3: TGCATCCCCCATGGGACGCAAGATAACACTGAAGCTTTCTTT.

There are a few counts of this clonotype. J is TRBJ1-5 and V is TRBV12-5, with D perhaps TRBD1 (5 bases). Germline V gene data show CDR1 as LGHNT and CDR2 as FRNRAP. The CDR3 is 13 amino acids. The ends were cut back, 2 bases at V and 7 bases at J, with 9 bases in the middle. CDR3 amino acids: CASGLTGGQPQHF. CDR3 nucleotide sequence: TGTGCTAGTGGTTTGACGGGGGGGCAGCCCCAGCATTTT. Full variable domain (missing parts from reference TRBV12-5 and TRBJ1-5): DARVTQTPRHKVTEMGQEVTMRCQPILGHNTVFWYRQTMMQGLELLAYFRNRAPLDDSGMPKDRFSAEMPDATLATLKIQPSEPRDSAVYFCASGLTGGQPQHFGDGTRLSIL.

This clonotype was seen at least ten times. This rearrangement joins TRBV2 to TRBJ1-2; 7 nucleotides agree with TRBD1. The CDR3 covers 15 residues. V lost 8 bases, J lost 3 bases, and 12 bases stayed unmatched. Germline-derived CDR1 and CDR2 are SNHLY and FYNNEI. The CDR3 spells CASLPGDRWDYGYTF. The CDR3 region has the DNA TGTGCCAGCCTTCCCGGGGACAGATGGGACTATGGCTACACCTTC.

About this clonotype: The limits of the CDR3 on the DNA are not certain, so only TCRdb's listed CDR3 is given. This chain connects TRBV20-1 to TRBJ2-2. Germline CDR1 is DFQATT and CDR2 is SNEGSKA (reference sequence). The CDR3 totals 13 residues, both ends included. CDR3 amino acids: CSAREGTPGSCFF.

Of note for this clonotype: One end of the junction is discordant with germline, which a read error may explain. The genes are TRBV19 and TRBJ2-6; D might be TRBD1 (5 bases). From germline, CDR1 is LNHDA and CDR2 SQIVND (reference sequence). The CDR3 spans 15 residues. DNA of the CDR3: TGCGCCAGTAGTCCAAGGACATTCCGGGCCAACGTCCTGACTTTC. It codes for CASSPRTFRANVLTF.

The rearrangement links TRBV29-1 to TRBJ2-5, with 7 bases that match TRBD2. CDR1 SQVTM and CDR2 ANQGSEA come from the germline V gene. CDR3 length: 14 amino acids. The V and J ends lost 6 bases and 7 bases, in that order; junction bases with no gene match: 14. The CDR3 DNA reads as TGCAGCGTACAAGCGGGACGGGCGGAAGGGACCCAGTACTTC. It yields the protein CSVQAGRAEGTQYF.

The chain joins TRBV6-5 to TRBJ2-2, with D possibly matching TRBD2 (5 bases). V lost 2 bases and J lost 4, with 11 bases in between. In germline, CDR1 is MNHEY, CDR2 SVGAGI. The CDR3 totals 15 residues. The CDR3 coding sequence is TGTGCCAGCAGTTACGAGGGCGCAAGCACCGGGGAGCTGTTTTTT. Encoded protein: CASSYEGASTGELFF.

The V and J genes are TRBV28 and TRBJ1-1; 7 nucleotides match TRBD1. Germline values: CDR1 MDHEN, CDR2 SYDVKM. There are 16 residues in the CDR3. J lost 0 bases, V lost 8 bases, and 12 bases had no gene match. The CDR3 protein is CASVLTGTPMNTEAFF. CDR3 nucleotides: TGTGCCAGCGTATTGACAGGGACACCCATGAACACTGAAGCTTTCTTT.

The sample holds a few counts of this clonotype. This chain links TRBV11-1 with TRBJ2-3; TRBD1 might be the D (5 bases). This CDR3 region has 13 residues. Between the trimmed V and J ends, which lost 5 bases and 3 bases, there was a span of 9 bases. From germline, CDR1 is SGHAT and CDR2 FQDESV (reference sequence). CDR3 DNA: TGTGCCAGCAGCGCGCAGGGTACAGATACGCAGTATTTT. This sequence encodes CASSAQGTDTQYF.

This chain uses TRBV7-9 with TRBJ1-3; D is possibly TRBD1 (5 bases). There are 15 residues in the CDR3. The germline V gene has CDR1 SEHNR and CDR2 FQNEAQ (reference sequence). Trimming cost V 3 bases and J 4 bases, with 13 bases left between them. CDR3 nucleotide sequence: TGTGCCAGCAGCTTGCCAGGGATAGCCGGAAACACCATATATTTT. This translates into CASSLPGIAGNTIYF.

CDR3 nucleotides: TGTGCCAGCAGTTTAATGGCAGCCACGGAAGCTTTCTTT. The encoded protein is CASSLMAATEAFF. The chain carries TRBV12-3 or TRBV12-4 and TRBJ1-1, with no clear D. The V end lost 2 bases, the J end lost 8 bases, and 12 bases lay between the germline ends. The CDR3 is 13 residues long.

As regards this clonotype: One junction end does not reproduce the germline sequence, and a read error may be involved. V gene TRBV4-1 combines with J gene TRBJ2-7, with D perhaps assigned TRBD1 or TRBD2 (5 bases each). The CDR3 spans 15 residues. Germline CDR1 and CDR2: MGHRA and YSYEKL. CDR3 region: CASSQDGAGLALLHF. The CDR3 coding sequence is TGCGCCAGCAGCCAAGATGGGGCTGGACTTGCCCTACTACACTTC.

The J gene is TRBJ2-7, the V gene TRBV5-8; D not resolved. Germline lookup yields CDR1 SGHTS and CDR2 YDEGEE. This CDR3 spans 12 amino acids. Trimming left V 4 bases short and J 2 bases short, with 7 bases between. This CDR3 is CASSTIAYEQYF. For the CDR3, the DNA is TGTGCCAGCAGCACGATTGCCTACGAGCAGTACTTC.

This clonotype was seen a few times. The junction differs from germline at one of its ends, possibly a read error. The V and J genes are TRBV10-3 and TRBJ1-2, with D unclear. Germline CDR1 and CDR2: ENHRY and SYGVKD. The CDR3 runs 15 residues. CDR3 amino acids: CASSEFTAAPYGYTF. CDR3 DNA sequence: TGTGCCAGCAGTGAATTCACGGCCGCCCCGTATGGCTACACCTTC.

This clonotype was seen only a few times. The gene calls are TRBV20-1 and TRBJ1-1; TRBD1 might be the D (5 bases). Germline V CDR1 and CDR2: DFQATT, SNEGSKA (reference sequence). The CDR3 covers 14 residues. V lost 6 bases and J 3 bases, leaving 17 bases between the germline ends. CDR3 DNA: TGCAGTGCCTCTAGAAATGGAGGGGACACTGAAGCTTTCTTT. Translating gives CSASRNGGDTEAFF.